This is a list of T cell receptor beta chains from one sample in a study of T cell responses to AZD1222 COVID-19 vaccine. Profiled with immunoSEQ multiplex PCR; TCRdb holds only in-frame clones, not every one. The sample holds about 130,000 clones, roughly 87% seen once. The source was peripheral blood, collected 28 days after the second AZD1222 dose. The receptors stem from an adult who received the AZD1222 COVID-19 vaccine. Both conserved end residues are part of each CDR3. The D gene is left open where the match is weak. Rows give clone size only sometimes, using once, few, many, or a class for an expanded clone.

d_call	v_call	clone_size	j_call	cdr3_aa	cdr3_nt
NA	TRBV6-6	NA	TRBJ1-5	CASSYSLDQPQHF	TGTGCCAGCAGTTACTCGCTTGATCAGCCCCAGCATTTT
NA	TRBV3-1/TRBV3-2	NA	TRBJ2-1	CASSLGSPGYNEQFF	TGTGCCAGCAGCCTGGGCAGTCCGGGGTACAATGAGCAGTTCTTC
TRBD2	TRBV11-3	few	TRBJ2-1	CASSFTSGDNEQFF	TGTGCCAGCAGCTTTACTAGCGGAGACAATGAGCAGTTCTTC
NA	TRBV18	few	TRBJ2-6	CASSHEAGANVLTF	TGTGCCAGCTCCCACGAGGCCGGGGCCAACGTCCTGACTTTC
NA	TRBV3-1/TRBV3-2	NA	TRBJ1-1	CASSLVGANTEAFF	TGTGCCAGCAGCCTGGTGGGGGCGAACACTGAAGCTTTCTTT
NA	TRBV18	NA	TRBJ2-2	CASSPPTHTGELFF	TGTGCCAGCTCACCACCTACCCACACCGGGGAGCTGTTTTTT
NA	TRBV5-1	NA	TRBJ1-4	CASSSTATTNEKLFF	TGCGCCAGCAGTTCAACCGCTACAACTAATGAAAAACTGTTTTTT
NA	TRBV21-1	NA	TRBJ2-7	CASSGTSGTSYEQYF	TGTGCCAGCAGCGGGACTAGCGGAACCTCCTACGAGCAGTACTTC
TRBD1	TRBV7-8	NA	TRBJ1-2	CASSNNQGAHGYTF	TGTGCCAGCAGTAATAATCAGGGGGCGCATGGCTACACCTTC
NA	TRBV7-2	once	TRBJ2-7	CASSISGTSYEQYF	TGTGCCAGCAGCATTTCAGGGACCTCCTACGAGCAGTACTTC
NA	TRBV2	few	TRBJ2-2	CALRDNLNTGELFF	TGTGCCTTACGGGACAACTTGAACACCGGGGAGCTGTTTTTT
NA	TRBV3-1/TRBV3-2	NA	TRBJ2-2	CASSLQQSGGGELFF	TGTGCCAGCAGCCTACAACAATCAGGCGGGGGGGAGCTGTTTTTT
NA	TRBV5-6	few	TRBJ2-3	CASSQGPLETDTQYF	TGTGCCAGCAGCCAAGGGCCTCTAGAAACAGATACGCAGTATTTT
NA	TRBV7-9	NA	TRBJ1-2	CASSSAEGTNYGYTF	TGTGCCAGCAGCTCCGCCGAAGGGACTAACTATGGCTACACCTTC
TRBD1	TRBV5-6	once	TRBJ1-4	CASSFSPGGMTNEKLFF	TGTGCCAGCAGCTTCTCACCAGGGGGTATGACTAATGAAAAACTGTTTTTT
NA	TRBV5-1	NA	TRBJ2-3	CASSLGIFSTDTQYF	TGCGCCAGCAGCTTGGGGATTTTTAGCACAGATACGCAGTATTTT
NA	TRBV30	NA	TRBJ2-6	CAWSVRPPSGANVLTF	TGTGCCTGGAGTGTAAGGCCGCCCTCTGGGGCCAACGTCCTGACTTTC
TRBD2	TRBV5-8	NA	TRBJ2-7	CASSPEGLTGVEQYF	TGTGCCAGCAGCCCCGAGGGACTAACGGGGGTCGAGCAGTACTTC
TRBD1	TRBV5-8	NA	TRBJ1-4	CASSAQGADEKLFF	TGTGCCAGCAGCGCTCAGGGGGCTGATGAAAAACTGTTTTTT
TRBD1	TRBV2	NA	TRBJ1-6	CASSLGQGVRSPLHF	TGTGCCAGCAGTCTGGGACAGGGGGTCCGTTCACCCCTCCACTTT
TRBD1	TRBV11-2	NA	TRBJ1-2	CASRRTGANYGYTF	TGTGCCAGCAGACGAACAGGGGCCAACTATGGCTACACCTTC
TRBD1	TRBV10-1	NA	TRBJ2-3	CASSDRGLDTQYF	TGCGCCAGCAGTGACAGGGGGTTAGATACGCAGTATTTT
NA	TRBV7-8	NA	TRBJ1-2	CASSFDRNYGYTF	TGTGCCAGCAGCTTCGACAGGAACTATGGCTACACCTTC
NA	TRBV2	NA	TRBJ2-4	CASTGEGGNIQYF	TGTGCCAGCACAGGGGAGGGGGGAAACATTCAGTACTTC
NA	TRBV3-1/TRBV3-2	NA	TRBJ1-1	CASSIQGTEAFF	TGTGCCAGCAGCATACAGGGCACTGAAGCTTTCTTT
NA	TRBV19	NA	TRBJ1-5	CASSISSDYSNQPQHF	TGTGCCAGTAGTATATCGTCGGACTATAGCAATCAGCCCCAGCATTTT
NA	TRBV5-1	NA	TRBJ1-3	CASSLAGGNTIYF	TGCGCCAGCAGCTTGGCAGGTGGAAACACCATATATTTT
NA	TRBV7-2	NA	TRBJ1-1	CASSLVQGSNTEAFF	TGTGCCAGCAGCTTAGTGCAGGGATCGAACACTGAAGCTTTCTTT
NA	TRBV12-3/TRBV12-4	NA	TRBJ1-1	CASTITTAEAFF	TGTGCCAGCACCATCACTACGGCTGAAGCTTTCTTT
NA	TRBV18	NA	TRBJ1-6	CASSPPNQGWNSPLHF	TGTGCCAGCTCACCACCGAACCAGGGGTGGAATTCACCCCTCCACTTT
NA	TRBV5-1	once	TRBJ1-2	CASSLVGEGYTF	TGCGCCAGCAGCTTGGTAGGGGAAGGCTACACCTTC
NA	TRBV6-1	NA	TRBJ1-5	CASSEAGGEPQHF	TGTGCCAGCAGTGAAGCTGGGGGAGAGCCCCAGCATTTT
NA	TRBV3-1/TRBV3-2	NA	TRBJ1-4	CASSQKGVNEKLFF	TGTGCCAGCAGCCAAAAAGGAGTTAATGAAAAACTGTTTTTT
NA	TRBV2	NA	TRBJ1-1	CASSLTENTEAFF	TGTGCCAGCAGTTTGACAGAGAACACTGAAGCTTTCTTT
NA	TRBV5-1	NA	TRBJ2-1	CASSLVPGGYNEQFF	TGCGCCAGCAGCTTGGTTCCAGGGGGGTACAATGAGCAGTTCTTC
TRBD1	TRBV18	few	TRBJ1-1	CASSRDRGLGEAFF	TGTGCCAGCTCAAGGGACAGGGGTTTGGGTGAAGCTTTCTTT
NA	TRBV27	NA	TRBJ1-1	CASRPDSSNTEAFF	TGTGCCAGCAGGCCGGACAGCTCGAACACTGAAGCTTTCTTT
NA	TRBV4-2	NA	TRBJ1-6	CASSQETGGSYNSPLHF	TGTGCCAGCAGCCAAGAAACGGGGGGGAGCTATAATTCACCCCTCCACTTT
NA	TRBV27	NA	TRBJ1-6	CASKQGTNSPLHF	TGTGCCAGCAAGCAGGGAACCAATTCACCCCTCCACTTT
NA	TRBV5-4	NA	TRBJ1-2	CASSAPTASHGYTF	TGTGCCAGCAGCGCACCGACAGCCTCCCATGGCTACACCTTC
NA	TRBV10-1	NA	TRBJ1-2	CASSESSSPGSYTF	TGCGCCAGCAGTGAGTCCTCCAGCCCGGGAAGCTACACCTTC
TRBD2	TRBV7-6	few	TRBJ2-3	CASSFLTAGGDTQYF	TGTGCCAGCAGCTTTTTGACGGCGGGGGGAGATACGCAGTATTTT
NA	TRBV5-1	NA	TRBJ1-3	CASSLAGVGAGNTIYF	TGCGCCAGCAGCTTGGCCGGGGTTGGGGCTGGAAACACCATATATTTT
TRBD2	TRBV7-2	NA	TRBJ2-2	CASSPSGTAGELFF	TGTGCCAGCAGCCCCAGCGGGACCGCCGGGGAGCTGTTTTTT
NA	TRBV6-4	NA	TRBJ2-1	CASSPVSTSYNEQFF	TGTGCCAGCAGTCCAGTGTCCACCTCCTACAATGAGCAGTTCTTC
NA	TRBV5-8	NA	TRBJ1-5	CASSLQGDQPQHF	TGTGCCAGCAGTTTACAGGGTGATCAGCCCCAGCATTTT
NA	TRBV12-3/TRBV12-4	NA	TRBJ1-2	CASSFQGFGYTF	TGTGCCAGCAGTTTCCAAGGGTTTGGCTACACCTTC
NA	TRBV2	NA	TRBJ1-5	CASSGGYNQPQHF	TGTGCCAGCAGTGGGGGGTACAATCAGCCCCAGCATTTT
NA	TRBV11-2	NA	TRBJ2-7	CASSLSLTGSEQYF	TGTGCCAGCAGCCTCTCGCTAACCGGGAGTGAGCAGTACTTC
NA	TRBV7-8	NA	TRBJ1-3	CASSLVWGGGLSGNTIYF	TGTGCCAGCAGCTTAGTCTGGGGAGGAGGGCTCTCTGGAAACACCATATATTTT